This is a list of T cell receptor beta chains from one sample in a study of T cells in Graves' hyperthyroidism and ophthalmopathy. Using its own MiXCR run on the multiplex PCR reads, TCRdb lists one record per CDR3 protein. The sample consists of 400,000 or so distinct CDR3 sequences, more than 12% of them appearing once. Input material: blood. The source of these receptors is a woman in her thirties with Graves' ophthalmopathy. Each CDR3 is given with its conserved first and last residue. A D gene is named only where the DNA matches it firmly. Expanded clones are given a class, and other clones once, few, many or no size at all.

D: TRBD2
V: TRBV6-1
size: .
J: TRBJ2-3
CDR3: CASRLAGGAGDTQYF
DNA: TGTGCCAGCAGATTAGCGGGGGGGGCCGGGGATACGCAGTATTTT

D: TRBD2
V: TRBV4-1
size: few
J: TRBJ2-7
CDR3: CAGSRLSGGGAFGPYEQYF
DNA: TGCGCCGGCAGCCGGTTAAGTGGCGGGGGGGCATTCGGGCCCTACGAGCAGTACTTC

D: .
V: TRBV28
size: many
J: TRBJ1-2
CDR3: CASSFRVRQDYGYTF
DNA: TGTGCCAGCAGTTTTAGGGTTAGGCAGGACTATGGCTACACCTTC

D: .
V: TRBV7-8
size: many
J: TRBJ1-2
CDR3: CASSPELETYGYTF
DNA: TGTGCCAGCAGCCCTGAGTTAGAGACATATGGCTACACCTTC

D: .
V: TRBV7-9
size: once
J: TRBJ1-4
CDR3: CAVGEKLFF
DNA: TGTGCCGTTGGAGAAAAACTGTTTTTT

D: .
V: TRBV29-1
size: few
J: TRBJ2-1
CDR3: CSSGGVSSYNEQFF
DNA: TGCAGCTCCGGCGGGGTCAGCTCCTACAATGAGCAGTTCTTC

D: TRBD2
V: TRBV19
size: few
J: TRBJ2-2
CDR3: CASSLTSGPTGELFF
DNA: TGTGCCAGTAGTCTCACTAGCGGCCCCACCGGGGAGCTGTTTTTT

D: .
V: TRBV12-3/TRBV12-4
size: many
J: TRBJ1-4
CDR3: CASITGTGEEKLFF
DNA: TGTGCCAGCATTACAGGGACGGGGGAGGAAAAACTGTTTTTT

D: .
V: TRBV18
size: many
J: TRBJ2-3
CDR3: CASSPGPDTQYF
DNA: TGTGCCAGCTCACCAGGGCCAGATACGCAGTATTTT

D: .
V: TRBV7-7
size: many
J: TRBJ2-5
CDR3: CASSPTRVGETQYF
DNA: TGTGCTAGCAGCCCTACCAGGGTTGGGGAGACCCAGTACTTC